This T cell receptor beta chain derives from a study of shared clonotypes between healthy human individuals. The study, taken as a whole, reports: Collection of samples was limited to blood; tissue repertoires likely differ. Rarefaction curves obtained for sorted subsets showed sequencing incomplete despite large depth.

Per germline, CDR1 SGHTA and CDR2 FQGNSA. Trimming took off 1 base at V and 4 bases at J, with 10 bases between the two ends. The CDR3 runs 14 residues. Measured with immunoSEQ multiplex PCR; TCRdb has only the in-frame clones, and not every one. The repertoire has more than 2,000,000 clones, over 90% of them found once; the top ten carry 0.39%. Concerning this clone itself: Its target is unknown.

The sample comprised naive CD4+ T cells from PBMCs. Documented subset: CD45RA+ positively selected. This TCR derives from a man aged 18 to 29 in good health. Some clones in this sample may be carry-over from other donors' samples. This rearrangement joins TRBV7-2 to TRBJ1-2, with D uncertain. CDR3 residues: CASSLGQQIYGYTF. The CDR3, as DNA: TGTGCCAGCAGCTTAGGGCAGCAAATCTATGGCTACACCTTC.